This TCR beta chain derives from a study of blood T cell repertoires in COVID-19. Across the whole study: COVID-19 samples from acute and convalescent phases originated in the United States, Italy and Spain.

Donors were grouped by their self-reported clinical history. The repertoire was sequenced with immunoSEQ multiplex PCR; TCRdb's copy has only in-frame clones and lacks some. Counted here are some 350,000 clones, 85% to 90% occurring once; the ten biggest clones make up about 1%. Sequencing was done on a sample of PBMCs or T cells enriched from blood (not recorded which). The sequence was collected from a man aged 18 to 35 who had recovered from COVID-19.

The CDR3: CASSLGPNYGYTF. As DNA, the CDR3 is TGTGCCAGCAGTTTAGGGCCTAACTATGGCTACACCTTC. This rearrangement joins TRBV28 to TRBJ1-2; D not certain. Germline lookup yields CDR1 MDHEN and CDR2 SYDVKM. Trimming pared 2 bases from V and 0 bases from J, leaving 4 bases between. The CDR3 spans 13 residues.